The source of this T cell receptor (beta chain) is a study of blood T cell repertoires in COVID-19. The wider study: Some COVID-19 samples were acute and others convalescent; all came from the United States, Italy and Spain. In each case, the material was cDNA or gDNA derived from T cells, B-cell-depleted T cells, or PBMCs.

This CDR3 is built from 14 residues. Germline loops: CDR1 SGHTA, CDR2 FQGNSA. V shed 2 bases and J shed 3 bases, with 10 bases lying between them. In the source study's methods: The assay estimated nucleated cells by amplifying reference gene primers. Only in-frame clones appear in the TCRdb table, and some are missing; sequencing was by immunoSEQ multiplex PCR. D and trimming were read from the DNA, whereas the V and J calls and clone size are those reported in that table. Of around 260,000 clones listed, roughly 85% are singletons. The V and J genes are TRBV7-2 and TRBJ1-1; D remains unclear. Sequenced input: peripheral blood. This clonotype was obtained from a man in his 60s who had recovered from COVID-19. CDR3 nucleotide sequence: TGTGCCAGCAGCTTATCCCTTCAGGACACTGAAGCTTTCTTT. It yields the protein CASSLSLQDTEAFF.